Sequencing of this TCR beta chain was carried out in a study of blood T cell repertoires in COVID-19. Trimming took off 10 bases at V and 0 bases at J, with 16 bases between the two ends. This CDR3 is built from 15 residues. Germline lookup yields CDR1 MNHNY and CDR2 SVGAGI (reference sequence). Sequencing used immunoSEQ multiplex PCR; TCRdb keeps in-frame clones, though not all of them. The sample holds 200,000 to 250,000 clones; approximately 80% are singletons and the top ten take 9.2%. This clonotype was obtained from a man aged 40-55 years who had recovered from COVID-19. The chain combines TRBV6-6 with TRBJ1-3, with D possibly TRBD1 on 5 matching bases. Input material: PBMCs or T cells enriched from blood (not recorded which). DNA for the CDR3: TGTGCCACAAAAAGCGGGACTGGCTCTGGAAACACCATATATTTT. This gives the protein CATKSGTGSGNTIYF.